This TCR beta chain is drawn from a study of cytomegalovirus exposure and HLA in healthy donors. This clone was found a few times. The CDR3 length is 14 residues. After removal of 4 bases from V and 7 bases from J, the junction contained 5 bases not matched to a gene. The germline CDR1 and CDR2 sequences are MNHNY and SVGAGI (reference sequence). PCR employed 60 Vbeta and 13 Jbeta primers. Profiling relied on immunoSEQ multiplex PCR, and the TCRdb table lists in-frame clones only, not all of them. The sample shows tens of thousands of clones, under 80% of them seen only once. The genes are TRBV6-6 and TRBJ1-4, with 8 bases identical to TRBD1. What was sequenced was PBMCs. This TCR was recovered from a male donor in good health and CMV-seropositive. CDR3 sequence: CASSSGQGGEKLFF. CDR3 coding DNA: TGTGCCAGCAGTTCCGGACAGGGAGGTGAAAAACTGTTTTTT.